This entry concerns a single T cell receptor (beta chain). Its cognate antigen is unknown. This CDR3 comprises 15 residues. Germline V gene lookup returns CDR1 MNHEY and CDR2 SMNVEV (reference sequence). J lost 2 bases, V lost 5 bases, and 8 bases had no gene match. The sample comes from a study of cytomegalovirus exposure and HLA in healthy donors. Whole-study findings and limits: There were some public TCRs occurring in many donors, but most TCR sequences were rare.

Here immunoSEQ multiplex PCR was the method, and the copy in TCRdb shows in-frame clones only, minus some. The sample includes roughly 70,000 clones, about 97% of them seen just once. The rearrangement uses TRBV27 and TRBJ1-2; TRBD1 aligns across 7 bases. This receptor was taken from a woman in her late teens or twenties in good health and CMV-seropositive. The source material was PBMCs. This chain's CDR3 is CASSPWDRANYGYTF. Written as DNA, the CDR3 is TGTGCCAGCAGTCCCTGGGACAGAGCCAACTATGGCTACACCTTC.